This T cell receptor beta chain originates from a study of blood T cell repertoires in COVID-19. As for the study in general: Whether acute or convalescent, the COVID-19 samples came from the United States, Italy and Spain. Sources were T cells, B-cell-depleted T cells, or PBMCs; the material itself was cDNA or gDNA.

This CDR3 spans 16 amino acids. Trimming removed 1 base from V and 1 base from J; junction bases left unmatched: 5. CDR1 is SGHRS and CDR2 is YFSETQ in the germline V gene. As handled by the study authors: Estimated nucleated cell counts came from reference gene primer amplification. The method was immunoSEQ multiplex PCR; TCRdb's version includes in-frame clones alone and lacks a portion of them. That table supplies the V and J calls and clone size; D and trimming were determined from the DNA. The sample holds around 220,000 clones, under 85% seen once. Sequenced material: peripheral blood. The chain is built from TRBV5-1 and TRBJ1-1, with 9 nucleotides matching TRBD1. The TCR comes from a woman in her forties with active or convalescent COVID-19. CDR3 sequence: CASSLIGQGQNTEAFF. The CDR3 DNA reads as TGCGCCAGCAGCTTGATAGGACAGGGGCAGAACACTGAAGCTTTCTTT.